This T cell receptor beta chain emerged from a study of blood T cell repertoires in COVID-19. Overall study context: The United States, Italy and Spain provided the acute and convalescent COVID-19 samples. PBMCs, B-cell-depleted T cells, or T cells provided the cDNA or gDNA that made up the material.

Per the original methods: Amplification of reference gene primers provided the estimated nucleated cell counts. Assay used: immunoSEQ multiplex PCR; TCRdb lists only in-frame clones, some missing. V and J calls and clone size are those listed in that table; D and trimming were worked out from the DNA. The sample lists 95,000 to 150,000 clones, approximately 82% seen once, with approximately 12% in the top ten. The CDR3 length is 14 residues. Germline V gene sequence: CDR1 KGHDR, CDR2 SFDVKD. The germline V and J ends were trimmed by 9 bases and 5 bases, with 16 bases remaining between them. The sample consisted of peripheral blood. The receptor was isolated from a man aged 55 to 69 with acute or convalescent COVID-19. This chain uses TRBV24-1 with TRBJ2-1; the D is unclear. The CDR3 protein is CATSPSLNDNEQFF. The DNA of the CDR3 is TGTGCCACCTCTCCGAGCCTAAACGACAATGAGCAGTTCTTC.